The 3 T cell receptor beta chains below all came from one sample that was sequenced in a study of shared clonotypes between healthy human individuals. The protocol was immunoSEQ multiplex PCR, while the TCRdb copy is restricted to in-frame clones and leaves out a portion. The sample has roughly 1,500,000 clones; approximately 98% are singletons. Specimen: naive CD4+ T cells sorted from blood. The subset is: CD45RA+ positively selected. These receptors all come from a man aged 25-45 years in good health.

The chain recombines TRBV14 with TRBJ2-2; no clear D. Trimming took off 1 base at V and 7 bases at J, with 13 bases between the two ends. Germline CDR1 is SGHDN and CDR2 is FVKESK. The length of the CDR3 is 15 residues. The CDR3 here is CASSQAKAGHGELFF. CDR3 sequence (DNA): TGTGCCAGCAGCCAAGCTAAGGCAGGTCACGGGGAGCTGTTTTTT.

J is TRBJ1-2 and V is TRBV5-6, with D perhaps matching TRBD1 (6 bases). V dropped 4 bases and J dropped 3 bases, with 25 bases sitting between them. This CDR3 is 18 amino acids long. Germline loops: CDR1 SGHDT, CDR2 YYEEEE. CDR3 region: CASSHTRSSRGAYYGYTF. As DNA, the CDR3 is TGTGCCAGCAGCCACACCCGTAGCTCGCGGGGGGCCTACTATGGCTACACCTTC.

This clone occurred once. The CDR3 nucleotides are TGTGCCAGCAGTTTGTACGGCGTGGACACTGAAGCTTTCTTT. Amino acids: CASSLYGVDTEAFF. The chain combines TRBV27 with TRBJ1-1; no reliable D call. CDR1 is MNHEY, CDR2 SMNVEV, per germline (reference sequence). Between the trimmed V and J ends, which lost 3 bases and 3 bases, there was a span of 11 bases. The CDR3 spans 14 residues.